This T cell receptor (beta chain) was recovered during a study of shared clonotypes between healthy human individuals. General study results and limits: Few donors limited the genetic and exposure-history diversity represented. Among donors, the sharing of clonotypes was expected to be influenced by sequencing depth.

Sequenced by immunoSEQ multiplex PCR; TCRdb stores in-frame clones only, minus some. The sample has roughly 480,000 clones; roughly 78% are singletons. Donors comprised healthy HIV-negative adults lacking recent acute infections or vaccinations. Genomic DNA from unsorted samples was obtained from around 93 million PBMCs (per sample). This clone was picked up one time. Its matching antigen is unknown. The sample contains more than one DNA sequence encoding this CDR3. CDR3 length: 14 residues. The V gene's germline CDR1 is GTSNPN and CDR2 SVGIG (reference sequence). V dropped 1 base and J dropped 2 bases, with 9 bases sitting between them.

V and J are TRBV30 and TRBJ1-5; D is uncertain. Sequences were obtained from PBMCs. This clonotype originated in a woman aged 40 to 50 in good health. Some clones in this sample may be carry-over from other donors' samples. CDR3 region: CAWSAGLGNQPQHF. The CDR3 nucleotides are TGTGCCTGGAGTGCGGGTCTTGGCAATCAGCCCCAGCATTTT.